The 12 T cell receptor beta chains below all came from one sample that was sequenced in a study of shared clonotypes between healthy human individuals. Assay used: immunoSEQ multiplex PCR; TCRdb lists only in-frame clones, some missing. The repertoire includes hundreds of thousands of clones, roughly 96% of them detected once, and 0.32% sits in the top ten. The specimen was memory CD8+ T cells sorted from blood. Subset meaning: CD45RO+ cells pooled with CCR7-negative TemRA cells. These receptors came from a man aged 25 to 40 in good health.

The gene calls are TRBV30 and TRBJ2-7, with no clear D. Between the trimmed V and J ends, which lost 3 bases and 3 bases, there was a span of 6 bases. Germline V lookup: CDR1 GTSNPN, CDR2 SVGIG (reference sequence). The CDR3 contains 11 residues. CDR3 in amino acids: CAWSDGYEQYF. In DNA, the CDR3 is TGTGCCTGGAGCGACGGCTACGAGCAGTACTTC.

The genes are TRBV27 and TRBJ2-1; 14 nucleotides align to TRBD2. The germline gives CDR1 MNHEY, CDR2 SMNVEV (reference sequence). V gave up 2 bases and J gave up 0 bases; unmatched junction bases: 0. The CDR3 has 17 amino acids. The CDR3 nucleotides are TGTGCCAGCAGTTTAGGGACTAGCGGGAGCTCCTACAATGAGCAGTTCTTC. Protein sequence: CASSLGTSGSSYNEQFF.

The chain combines TRBV4-1 with TRBJ2-3, with 9 bases fitting TRBD2. The V gene's germline CDR1 is MGHRA and CDR2 YSYEKL. The CDR3 runs 19 residues. After removal of 1 base from V and 2 bases from J, the junction contained 13 bases not matched to a gene. The CDR3 reads CASSQGRVSGSVHTDTQYF. CDR3 nucleotides: TGCGCCAGCAGCCAAGGACGAGTTAGCGGGAGTGTCCACACAGATACGCAGTATTTT.

The chain combines TRBV2 with TRBJ2-2; 7 nucleotides align to TRBD1. The V segment lost 7 bases and the J segment 3 bases; nucleotides outside the gene matches: 5. Germline V gene lookup returns CDR1 SNHLY and CDR2 FYNNEI. The CDR3 contains 14 residues. CDR3 sequence reads: CASIRDSYTGELFF. The CDR3 DNA is TGTGCCAGCATCCGGGACAGCTACACCGGGGAGCTGTTTTTT. The variable domain in full, completed from reference TRBV2 and TRBJ2-2, reads EPEVTQTPSHQVTQMGQEVILRCVPISNHLYFYWYRQILGQKVEFLVSFYNNEISEKSEIFDDQFSVERPDGSNFTLKIRSTKLEDSAMYFCASIRDSYTGELFFGEGSRLTVL.

The gene calls are TRBV19 and TRBJ1-5; D is unclear. CDR3 size: 15 residues. Germline CDR1 and CDR2: LNHDA and SQIVND (reference sequence). With 3 bases removed from V and 0 bases from J, the gap between germline ends came to 9 bases. The CDR3 coding sequence is TGTGCCAGTAGTATCACGGGAGATAGCAATCAGCCCCAGCATTTT. Translating gives CASSITGDSNQPQHF.

The rearrangement links TRBV28 to TRBJ2-5, with D perhaps TRBD2 (7 bases). This CDR3 contains 16 residues. Germline V gene sequence: CDR1 MDHEN, CDR2 SYDVKM. Trimming pared 6 bases from V and 5 bases from J, leaving 22 bases between. The CDR3 reads CASSLGLGGRMETQYF. CDR3 nucleotides: TGTGCCAGCAGCCTAGGCCTCGGGGGGCGCATGGAGACCCAGTACTTC.

The chain has TRBV11-2 and TRBJ2-1; possibly TRBD2 for D (6 bases). The CDR3 is 14 residues long. V lost 3 bases and J lost 14, with 20 bases in between. The germline CDR1 and CDR2 sequences are SGHAT and FQNNGV. DNA of the CDR3: TGTGCCAGCAGCTTTCGGGGATTTGGAGGGAGGAAGTTCTTC. Its translation: CASSFRGFGGRKFF.

V is TRBV30 and J is TRBJ1-2; D possibly corresponds to TRBD1 (6 bases). CDR3 size: 15 residues. CDR1 and CDR2 from the germline V gene are GTSNPN and SVGIG (reference sequence). V gave up 5 bases and J gave up 8 bases, with 24 bases separating them. The CDR3 reads CAWADVQGPIRGYTF. Written as DNA, the CDR3 is TGTGCCTGGGCCGATGTACAGGGCCCCATTAGGGGCTACACCTTC.

The J gene is TRBJ1-2, the V gene TRBV28; the D is unclear. Germline CDR1 is MDHEN and CDR2 is SYDVKM. Trimming stripped 3 bases from V and 8 bases from J, with 7 bases between. CDR3 size: 11 residues. CDR3 in DNA: TGTGCCAGCAGTTTCGATCGGGGCTACACCTTC. As protein: CASSFDRGYTF.

The V gene is TRBV23-1, the J gene TRBJ2-5; D possibly corresponds to TRBD2 (6 bases). TRBV23-1 is an ORF, and what it does is uncertain. This CDR3 has 15 amino acids. Trimming removed 3 bases at V and 1 base at J, with 12 bases between. The DNA of the CDR3 is TGCGCCAGCAGTCAGTGGAGGGGTGTCCAAGAGACCCAGTACTTC. This encodes CASSQWRGVQETQYF.

The chain is built from TRBV6-1 and TRBJ2-7; D is uncertain. V lost 6 bases, J lost 3 bases, and 12 bases lay in between. This CDR3 spans 13 amino acids. Looked up from germline, CDR1 is MNHNS and CDR2 is SASEGT. The CDR3 loop is CASRDGALYEQYF. In nucleotides, the CDR3 is TGTGCCAGCAGGGACGGTGCCCTCTACGAGCAGTACTTC.

CDR3 coding DNA: TGTGCCAGCAGCTTAGCTGGCGGGCCATATGGCTACACCTTC. It specifies CASSLAGGPYGYTF. The chain has TRBV13 and TRBJ1-2; D is ambiguous. Trimming shortened V by 1 base and J by 5 bases, and 11 bases separated the two germline ends. The V gene's germline CDR1 is PRHDT and CDR2 FYEKMQ (reference sequence). The CDR3 runs 14 residues. The complete variable domain, with remaining parts taken from reference TRBV13 and TRBJ1-2, reads AAGVIQSPRHLIKEKRETATLKCYPIPRHDTVYWYQQGPGQDPQFLISFYEKMQSDKGSIPDRFSAQQFSDYHSELNMSSLELGDSALYFCASSLAGGPYGYTFGSGTRLTVV.